Presented here are 2 T cell receptor beta chains from one specimen sequenced in a study of beta chain features in type 1 diabetes. Since all of the isolated RNA was reverse transcribed, expressed TCRB transcripts were what got sequenced. Profiling relied on immunoSEQ multiplex PCR, and the TCRdb table lists in-frame clones only, not all of them. The table records 350,000 to 450,000 clones, approximately 15% of them present only once. The sample consisted of naive CD4+ T cells from blood. These receptors were collected from a woman in her late teens or twenties in good health.

This clone has more than one count but fewer than ten. The V gene is TRBV4-3, the J gene TRBJ2-7; 10 nucleotides align to TRBD1. This CDR3 region has 16 residues. Germline V gene lookup returns CDR1 LGHNA and CDR2 YSLEER. The V gene end was trimmed by 0 bases and the J gene end by 5 bases; junction bases not matched to a gene: 7. As DNA, the CDR3 is TGCGCCAGCAGCCAAGAGGCGACAGGGGGCGCACACGAGCAGTACTTC. Protein sequence: CASSQEATGGAHEQYF.

This clone has just a few counts. J is TRBJ2-3 and V is TRBV10-3, with 8 bases identical to TRBD2. The V segment lost 3 bases and the J segment 0 bases; nucleotides outside the gene matches: 5. The germline V gene encodes CDR1 ENHRY and CDR2 SYGVKD. The CDR3 loop spans 16 amino acids. The CDR3 here is CAISDGTRPSTDTQYF. DNA for the CDR3: TGTGCCATCAGTGACGGGACTAGGCCTAGCACAGATACGCAGTATTTT.